Below, 28 T cell receptor beta chains from the same sample are listed, as sequenced in a study of OX40 agonist ivuxolimab in advanced cancers. Repertoires were generated with immunoSEQ multiplex PCR, while TCRdb's copy carries only in-frame clones and drops some. The sample gives roughly 120,000 clones, about nine tenths of which show up once; approximately 0.29% is in the top ten. The material sequenced was CD4+ or CD8+ T cells sorted from blood, taken in a trial of the OX40 agonist ivuxolimab. The source is an adult with an advanced solid tumor such as melanoma, head and neck, liver or kidney cancer.

This chain connects TRBV5-5 to TRBJ1-2; no clear D. This CDR3 spans 13 amino acids. The V gene's germline CDR1 is SGHKS and CDR2 YYEKEE (reference sequence). V dropped 2 bases and J dropped 0 bases, with 5 bases sitting between them. CDR3 bases: TGTGCCAGCAGCTTTGGGGCTAACTATGGCTACACCTTC. It translates to CASSFGANYGYTF.

The count of this clone is one. The chain uses TRBV19 and TRBJ2-3, with D possibly TRBD1 on 5 matching bases. The germline CDR1 and CDR2 sequences are LNHDA and SQIVND (reference sequence). Trimming took off 4 bases at V and 2 bases at J, with 10 bases between the two ends. CDR3 length: 14 amino acids. The CDR3 reads CASSSRQYTDTQYF. For the CDR3, the DNA is TGTGCCAGTAGTAGCCGACAGTACACAGATACGCAGTATTTT.

This chain links TRBV27 with TRBJ2-5; a weak D match, TRBD1 (5 bases). The germline CDR1 and CDR2 sequences are MNHEY and SMNVEV (reference sequence). CDR3 size: 15 residues. Trimming shortened V by 5 bases and J by 4 bases, and 17 bases separated the two germline ends. The CDR3 DNA reads as TGTGCCAGCAGTCTCACCCGAGATAGGGGAGAGACCCAGTACTTC. This encodes CASSLTRDRGETQYF.

The CDR3 DNA is TGTGCCAGCAGGGGGGACAGTTCTTATGGCTACACCTTC. It encodes CASRGDSSYGYTF. The J gene is TRBJ1-2, the V gene TRBV6-1; 7 bases align to TRBD1. Losses at the gene ends were 6 bases for V and 5 bases for J; bases not matched to a gene: 6. The CDR3 consists of 13 residues. Germline V gene data show CDR1 as MNHNS and CDR2 as SASEGT.

The table lists this clone with a count of one. The V gene is TRBV30, the J gene TRBJ2-2, with D tentatively TRBD2 (5 bases). Germline CDR1 GTSNPN, CDR2 SVGIG (reference sequence). The CDR3 runs to 13 residues. Trimming took off 4 bases at V and 6 bases at J, with 12 bases between the two ends. CDR3 protein: CAWKLSSPGELFF. CDR3 nucleotides: TGTGCCTGGAAACTCTCTAGCCCCGGGGAGCTGTTTTTT. Combining the CDR3 with reference TRBV30 and TRBJ2-2 gives the whole variable domain SQTIHQWPATLVQPVGSPLSLECTVEGTSNPNLYWYRQAAGRGLQLLFYSVGIGQISSEVPQNLSASRPQDRQFILSSKKLLLSDSGFYLCAWKLSSPGELFFGEGSRLTVL.

This CDR3 reads CASSYPGTSGYNEQFF. As DNA, the CDR3 is TGTGCCAGCAGTTACCCGGGGACTAGCGGATACAATGAGCAGTTCTTC. This rearrangement joins TRBV6-5 to TRBJ2-1; the match to TRBD2 covers 11 bases. J gave up 4 bases and V 2 bases, and 4 bases lay outside the gene matches. Germline CDR1 and CDR2: MNHEY and SVGAGI. The CDR3 spans 16 residues.

The chain joins TRBV5-8 to TRBJ2-3; D not certain. The CDR3 is made up of 11 amino acids. Germline-derived CDR1 and CDR2 are SGHTS and YDEGEE. V lost 1 base and J 11 bases, leaving 8 bases between the germline ends. CDR3 residues: CASSLWVGQYF. As DNA, the CDR3 is TGTGCCAGCAGCTTGTGGGTAGGGCAGTATTTT.

CDR3 region: CASSNFNTEAFF. In nucleotides, the CDR3 is TGTGCCAGCAGCAATTTTAACACTGAAGCTTTCTTT. This chain joins TRBV27 and TRBJ1-1; D remains ambiguous. Germline V gene sequence: CDR1 MNHEY, CDR2 SMNVEV (reference sequence). The CDR3 totals 12 residues. Between the trimmed V and J ends, which lost 6 bases and 2 bases, there was a span of 7 bases.

V gene TRBV15 combines with J gene TRBJ1-2; TRBD1 is a possible D gene (5 bases). Trimming pared 5 bases from V and 8 bases from J, leaving 27 bases between. The V gene's germline CDR1 is LNHNV and CDR2 YYDKDF (reference sequence). The CDR3 is made up of 17 amino acids. The CDR3 DNA sequence: TGTGCCACCAGCGGGGAGGTTGGGGGACTCAATCCGCGAGGCTACACCTTC. Translated: CATSGEVGGLNPRGYTF.

The chain combines TRBV5-6 with TRBJ2-2; a possible D gene is TRBD2 (5 bases). CDR1 is SGHDT and CDR2 is YYEEEE in the germline V gene. V gave up 2 bases and J gave up 3 bases, with 14 bases separating them. The CDR3 loop spans 16 amino acids. CDR3 DNA: TGTGCCAGCAGCTTAGCCTACGGAGGTTACACCGGGGAGCTGTTTTTT. As protein: CASSLAYGGYTGELFF.

The rearrangement links TRBV6-5 to TRBJ2-7; no clear D gene. Trimming pared 4 bases from V and 6 bases from J, leaving 10 bases between. Germline V gives CDR1 MNHEY, CDR2 SVGAGI. CDR3 size: 12 residues. The CDR3 reads CASSSVSSEQYF. CDR3 sequence (DNA): TGTGCCAGCAGTTCGGTCTCGTCCGAGCAGTACTTC.

A single count supports this clone. This chain links TRBV5-8 with TRBJ2-2; D is unclear. This CDR3 is built from 14 residues. V was cut by 4 bases and J by 0 bases, with 7 bases left in between. Germline lookup yields CDR1 SGHTS and CDR2 YDEGEE. Here the CDR3 reads CASSAASNTGELFF. The CDR3 region has the DNA TGTGCCAGCAGCGCAGCATCGAACACCGGGGAGCTGTTTTTT.

This chain connects TRBV30 to TRBJ2-1; TRBD1 agrees at 7 bases. CDR1 and CDR2 from the germline V gene are GTSNPN and SVGIG (reference sequence). This CDR3 is 13 amino acids long. After removal of 0 bases from V and 7 bases from J, the junction contained 3 bases not matched to a gene. The CDR3 DNA reads TGTGCCTGGAGTGTACTCAGGGGGAATGAGCAGTTCTTC. It yields the protein CAWSVLRGNEQFF.

This chain connects TRBV5-1 to TRBJ2-3; TRBD2 matches at 10 bases. This CDR3 spans 16 amino acids. Germline CDR1 reads SGHRS; CDR2 reads YFSETQ. J lost 4 bases, V lost 4 bases, and 9 bases had no gene match. Written as DNA, the CDR3 is TGCGCCAGCAGCCCCCCTAGCGGGAGTCTTCCAGATACGCAGTATTTT. This encodes CASSPPSGSLPDTQYF.

This clone was seen once. The V gene is TRBV4-3, the J gene TRBJ2-1; D possibly corresponds to TRBD1 (6 bases). Trimming left V 1 base short and J 2 bases short, with 9 bases between. Germline loops: CDR1 LGHNA, CDR2 YSLEER. The CDR3 has 15 residues. The CDR3 nucleotides are TGCGCCAGCAGCCAAGGAGGGGGAGCCTACAATGAGCAGTTCTTC. Translation: CASSQGGGAYNEQFF.

The chain is built from TRBV6-6 and TRBJ2-5; a weak D match, TRBD1 (5 bases). The CDR3 is 13 residues long. CDR1 and CDR2 from the germline V gene are MNHNY and SVGAGI (reference sequence). Between the trimmed V and J ends, which lost 5 bases and 2 bases, there was a span of 9 bases. As DNA, the CDR3 is TGTGCCAGCAGTCCGCAGGGTCAAGAGACCCAGTACTTC. It is translated as CASSPQGQETQYF.

V is TRBV7-2 and J is TRBJ1-5; D unresolved. Germline lookup yields CDR1 SGHTA and CDR2 FQGNSA. V was clipped by 3 bases and J by 5 bases, with 8 bases between them. This CDR3 is 13 amino acids long. The CDR3 bases are TGTGCCAGCAGCTTCGCAGTGGATCAGCCCCAGCATTTT. Amino acids: CASSFAVDQPQHF.

The chain joins TRBV7-8 to TRBJ2-7, with TRBD2 matching 10 bases. The CDR3 is made up of 17 amino acids. With V trimmed by 5 bases and J by 0 bases, 10 bases remained unmatched. Germline loops: CDR1 SGHVS, CDR2 FQNEAQ. CDR3: CASSPPLGLAASYEQYF. The CDR3 DNA is TGTGCCAGCAGCCCTCCCCTTGGACTAGCGGCCTCCTACGAGCAGTACTTC.

The rearrangement links TRBV10-3 to TRBJ1-1, with D uncertain. The germline gives CDR1 ENHRY, CDR2 SYGVKD. The CDR3 runs 14 residues. V was trimmed by 4 bases and J by 4 bases, leaving 13 bases between them. Here the CDR3 DNA reads TGTGCCATCAGTGGTTCAGGTTGGGGCACTGAAGCTTTCTTT. This gives the protein CAISGSGWGTEAFF.

The chain employs TRBV18 and TRBJ1-2, with TRBD1 identical over 8 bases. Trimming took 2 bases from V and 3 from J; bases not matched to a gene: 14. Germline CDR1 reads KGHSH; CDR2 reads LQKENI. The CDR3 is made up of 18 amino acids. The CDR3, as DNA: TGTGCCAGCTCACCAAGGAACAACAGGGGGGACTCCCACTATGGCTACACCTTC. It codes for CASSPRNNRGDSHYGYTF.

J is TRBJ1-1 and V is TRBV10-3; 7 nucleotides align to TRBD1. With V trimmed by 6 bases and J by 0 bases, 4 bases remained unmatched. The CDR3 covers 14 residues. Germline CDR1 ENHRY, CDR2 SYGVKD. The CDR3 is CAISQDRVNTEAFF. CDR3 nucleotide sequence: TGTGCCATCAGCCAAGACAGGGTGAACACTGAAGCTTTCTTT.

Notes on this clone: Other DNA sequences in the same sample also yield this CDR3. The rearrangement joins TRBV28 to TRBJ1-2, with D perhaps matching TRBD1 (5 bases). Trimming stripped 4 bases from V and 8 bases from J, with 14 bases between. Germline values: CDR1 MDHEN, CDR2 SYDVKM. The CDR3 consists of 13 residues. The CDR3 DNA reads as TGTGCCAGCAGTTCCGGGACCCTATACGGCTACACCTTC. It is translated as CASSSGTLYGYTF.

This chain joins TRBV5-1 and TRBJ1-1, with a weak D call TRBD1 (5 bases). The CDR3 extends over 18 amino acids. The V and J ends lost 0 bases and 4 bases respectively, with 22 bases between them. Germline CDR1 SGHRS, CDR2 YFSETQ. The CDR3 DNA reads TGCGCCAGCAGCTTGGCCTTAGGGACGGAGGATTTGGTCACTGAAGCTTTCTTT. Protein: CASSLALGTEDLVTEAFF.

This chain connects TRBV28 to TRBJ1-1; perhaps TRBD1 as D (6 bases). Trimming took 6 bases from V and 1 from J, leaving 18 bases between them. From germline, CDR1 is MDHEN and CDR2 SYDVKM. The CDR3 has 16 amino acids. CDR3 DNA sequence: TGTGCCAGCAGACAAGATAGACAGGAGACGAACACTGAAGCTTTCTTT. Translation: CASRQDRQETNTEAFF.

The chain carries TRBV7-3 and TRBJ1-5; no firm D call. Germline-derived CDR1 and CDR2 are SGHTA and FQGTGA. The length of the CDR3 is 12 residues. V gave up 3 bases and J gave up 7 bases, with 7 bases separating them. In DNA, the CDR3 is TGTGCCAGCAGCTTCTTGGGGCAGCCCCAGCATTTT. This codes for CASSFLGQPQHF.

The J gene is TRBJ2-7, the V gene TRBV2; 11 bases match TRBD1. Germline assignment: CDR1 SNHLY and CDR2 FYNNEI. This CDR3 contains 13 residues. After removal of 6 bases from V and 7 bases from J, the junction contained 5 bases not matched to a gene. CDR3 in DNA: TGTGCCAGCAGCCCGGACAGGGGGCTTGAGCAGTACTTC. Its protein product is CASSPDRGLEQYF.

The chain recombines TRBV25-1 with TRBJ2-5; 7 positions match TRBD1. Germline CDR1 reads MGHDK; CDR2 reads SYGVNS. The CDR3 spans 12 residues. J was trimmed by 4 bases and V by 6 bases; bases with no gene match: 2. CDR3 loop: CASRAGGETQYF. DNA of the CDR3: TGTGCCAGCAGGGCAGGGGGAGAGACCCAGTACTTC. Complete variable domain (other parts from reference TRBV25-1 and TRBJ2-5): EADIYQTPRYLVIGTGKKITLECSQTMGHDKMYWYQQDPGMELHLIHYSYGVNSTEKGDLSSESTVSRIRTEHFPLTLESARPSHTSQYLCASRAGGETQYFGPGTRLLVL.

The chain couples TRBV7-2 to TRBJ2-1; 7 bases map to TRBD1. The CDR3 totals 15 residues. The junction had 5 bases not matched to a gene; V was cut back by 5 bases and J by 1 base. Per the germline V gene, CDR1 is SGHTA and CDR2 is FQGNSA. CDR3 sequence: CASSRSRGSYNEQFF. The CDR3 region has the DNA TGTGCCAGCAGCCGGAGCAGGGGGTCCTACAATGAGCAGTTCTTC.